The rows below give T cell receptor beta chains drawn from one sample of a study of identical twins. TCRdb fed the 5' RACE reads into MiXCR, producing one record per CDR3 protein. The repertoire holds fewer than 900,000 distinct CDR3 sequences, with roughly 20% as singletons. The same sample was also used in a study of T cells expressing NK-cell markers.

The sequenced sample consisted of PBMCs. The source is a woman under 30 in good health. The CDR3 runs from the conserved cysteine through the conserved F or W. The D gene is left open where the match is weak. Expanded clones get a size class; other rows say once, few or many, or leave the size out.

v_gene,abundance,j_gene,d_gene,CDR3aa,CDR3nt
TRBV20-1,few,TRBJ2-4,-,CSASDVDTKNIQYF,TGCAGTGCTAGCGATGTGGATACCAAAAACATTCAGTACTTC
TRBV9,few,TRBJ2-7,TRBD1,CASSEKRDRVSYEQYF,TGTGCCAGCAGCGAAAAACGGGACAGGGTCTCCTACGAGCAGTACTTC
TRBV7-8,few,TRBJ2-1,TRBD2,CASSPIRLAGVSSYNEQFF,TGTGCCAGCAGCCCCATTCGACTAGCGGGGGTAAGCTCCTACAATGAGCAGTTCTTC
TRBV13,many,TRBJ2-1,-,CASSLRGRSNEQFF,TGTGCCAGCAGCTTGCGGGGGCGTTCGAATGAGCAGTTCTTC
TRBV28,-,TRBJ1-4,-,CASFHRTNEKLFF,TGTGCCAGCTTCCACCGGACTAATGAAAAACTGTTTTTT
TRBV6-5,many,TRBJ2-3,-,CASSSGGTSTDTQYF,TGTGCCAGCAGTTCGGGCGGGACTAGCACAGATACGCAGTATTTT
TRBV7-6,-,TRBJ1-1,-,CASSPYRTNTEAFF,TGTGCCAGCAGCCCCTACAGGACCAACACTGAAGCTTTCTTT
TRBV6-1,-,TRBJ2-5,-,CASSGGGIETQYF,TGTGCCAGCAGTGGTGGGGGGATAGAGACCCAGTACTTC
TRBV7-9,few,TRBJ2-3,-,CASSPGGTGYTQYF,TGTGCCAGCAGCCCCGGGGGCACGGGTTATACGCAGTATTTT
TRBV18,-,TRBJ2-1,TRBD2,CASSPLEREGLEQFF,TGTGCCAGCTCACCACTCGAGCGGGAGGGCCTAGAGCAGTTCTTC
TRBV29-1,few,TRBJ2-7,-,CSVEDAGRLHEQYF,TGCAGCGTTGAAGATGCGGGGAGGCTTCACGAGCAGTACTTC
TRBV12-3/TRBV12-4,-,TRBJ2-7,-,CASRRGGNYEQYF,TGTGCCAGCAGACGGGGCGGAAACTACGAGCAGTACTTC
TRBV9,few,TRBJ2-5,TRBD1,CASSDGQGPQETQYF,TGTGCCAGCAGCGATGGACAGGGCCCCCAAGAGACCCAGTACTTC
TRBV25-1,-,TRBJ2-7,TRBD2,CASSVAGAASYEQYF,TGTGCCAGCAGTGTAGCGGGGGCCGCCTCCTACGAGCAGTACTTC
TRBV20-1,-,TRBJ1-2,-,CSARGRESNYGYTF,TGCAGTGCTAGAGGCCGGGAGTCGAACTATGGCTACACCTTC
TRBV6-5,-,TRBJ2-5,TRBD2,CASSYAPGLASETQYF,TGTGCCAGCAGTTATGCTCCGGGACTAGCTTCGGAGACCCAGTACTTC
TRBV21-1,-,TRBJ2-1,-,CASSKGGFF,TGTGCCAGCAGCAAAGGGGGGTTCTTC
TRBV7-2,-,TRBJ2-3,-,CASSPQQADTQYF,TGTGCCAGCAGCCCCCAGCAAGCAGATACGCAGTATTTT
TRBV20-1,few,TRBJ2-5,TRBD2,CSAPSGGATGRKETQYF,TGCAGTGCTCCTAGCGGGGGGGCAACGGGGAGGAAGGAGACCCAGTACTTC
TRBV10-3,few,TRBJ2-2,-,CAISVGTTNTGELFF,TGTGCCATCAGTGTCGGGACGACGAACACCGGGGAGCTGTTTTTT
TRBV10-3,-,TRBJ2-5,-,CAISESTLQETQYF,TGTGCCATCAGTGAATCCACTCTCCAAGAGACCCAGTACTTC
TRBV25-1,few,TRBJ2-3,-,CASSERGKAWDTQYF,TGTGCCAGCAGTGAAAGAGGGAAGGCGTGGGATACGCAGTATTTT
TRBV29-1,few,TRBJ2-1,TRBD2,CSVVLPTRGNEQFF,TGCAGCGTTGTTCTGCCGACGCGGGGGAATGAGCAGTTCTTC
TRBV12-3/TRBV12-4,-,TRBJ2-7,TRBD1,CASSYELRDRDPNEQYF,TGTGCCAGCAGTTACGAGCTCCGGGACAGGGATCCTAATGAGCAGTACTTC
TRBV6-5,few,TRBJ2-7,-,CASSYSGTDEQYF,TGTGCCAGCAGTTACTCCGGGACGGATGAGCAGTACTTC
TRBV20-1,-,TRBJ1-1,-,CSASMDRMNTEAFF,TGCAGTGCTAGTATGGACAGAATGAACACTGAAGCTTTCTTT
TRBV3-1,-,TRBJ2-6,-,CASSLISRAGANVLTF,TGTGCCAGCAGCCTCATTAGCAGGGCTGGGGCCAACGTCCTGACTTTC
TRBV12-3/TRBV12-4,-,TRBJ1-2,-,CASSYGDYYGYTF,TGTGCCAGCAGTTATGGGGATTACTATGGCTACACCTTC
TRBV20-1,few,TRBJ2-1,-,CSARPLQSKQGYNEQFF,TGCAGTGCTAGACCCTTACAAAGTAAGCAGGGATACAATGAGCAGTTCTTC
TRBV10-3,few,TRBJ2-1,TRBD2,CAISGTSAERGEQFF,TGTGCCATCAGTGGGACTAGCGCTGAGAGGGGGGAGCAGTTCTTC
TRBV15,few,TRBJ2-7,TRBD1,CATSRGDRVGEQYF,TGTGCCACCAGCAGAGGGGACAGGGTTGGCGAGCAGTACTTC